These 27 T cell receptor beta chains were sequenced from one sample in a study of cytomegalovirus exposure and HLA in healthy donors. The primer mix had 60 Vbeta and 13 Jbeta primers. TCRdb's copy holds only in-frame clones and misses some; the assay was immunoSEQ multiplex PCR. The sample has 130,000 or so clones; about three quarters are singletons. Specimen: PBMCs. All receptors come from a man aged 35 to 55 in good health and CMV-seropositive.

CDR3 nucleotides: TGTGCCACCCTTAAACCCGGACAGGGGAACAATGAGCAGTTCTTC. Translation: CATLKPGQGNNEQFF. The chain carries TRBV28 and TRBJ2-1; 9 bases map to TRBD1. In germline, CDR1 is MDHEN, CDR2 SYDVKM. V lost 10 bases to trimming and J lost 5 bases; unmatched junction nucleotides: 12. The CDR3 totals 15 residues.

V is TRBV27 and J is TRBJ1-2; D is uncertain. The ends were cut back, 6 bases at V and 2 bases at J, with 10 bases in the middle. The CDR3 extends over 13 amino acids. Germline CDR1 MNHEY, CDR2 SMNVEV (reference sequence). This CDR3 is CASSFGGNYGYTF. The CDR3 nucleotides read TGTGCCAGCAGCTTCGGAGGGAACTATGGCTACACCTTC.

The gene calls are TRBV28 and TRBJ1-2; D is unclear. V lost 3 bases and J 8 bases, leaving 16 bases between the germline ends. Germline V gene sequence: CDR1 MDHEN, CDR2 SYDVKM. The CDR3 totals 14 residues. This CDR3 is CASSLESPRRGYTF. The CDR3, as DNA: TGTGCCAGCAGTTTGGAGAGCCCCCGGCGGGGCTACACCTTC.

This chain connects TRBV27 to TRBJ1-2, with no clear D. The germline V gene has CDR1 MNHEY and CDR2 SMNVEV (reference sequence). The CDR3 spans 14 residues. Trimming removed 5 bases from V and 0 bases from J, with 10 bases in between. The chain's CDR3 is CASSVARSNYGYTF. CDR3 bases: TGTGCCAGCAGTGTAGCAAGATCTAACTATGGCTACACCTTC.

This chain uses TRBV7-8 with TRBJ2-1; 9 bases are shared with TRBD2. After removal of 0 bases from V and 6 bases from J, the junction contained 6 bases not matched to a gene. CDR1 SGHVS and CDR2 FQNEAQ come from the germline V gene. The CDR3 is made up of 16 amino acids. CDR3 protein: CASSLALSGGRNEQFF. CDR3 sequence (DNA): TGTGCCAGCAGCTTAGCCCTTAGCGGGGGACGCAATGAGCAGTTCTTC.

For the CDR3, the DNA is TGTGCCAGCAGAGTGAAGTTGGCATACAATGAGCAGTTCTTC. Translation: CASRVKLAYNEQFF. The rearrangement uses TRBV28 and TRBJ2-1; D is unclear. Per germline, CDR1 MDHEN and CDR2 SYDVKM. The CDR3 spans 14 residues. The V and J ends lost 6 bases and 4 bases respectively, with 13 bases between them. Full variable domain (remainder filled in from reference TRBV28 and TRBJ2-1): DVKVTQSSRYLVKRTGEKVFLECVQDMDHENMFWYRQDPGLGLRLIYFSYDVKMKEKGDIPEGYSVSREKKERFSLILESASTNQTSMYLCASRVKLAYNEQFFGPGTRLTVL.

The J gene is TRBJ2-7, the V gene TRBV23-1, with TRBD1 as a possible D gene (6 bases). TRBV23-1 is sorted into the ORF group, with uncertain function. This CDR3 is 13 amino acids long. V lost 5 bases, J lost 2 bases, and 10 bases lay in between. The DNA for the CDR3 is TGCGCCAGCAGTAACTGGGACACCTACGAGCAGTACTTC. Protein: CASSNWDTYEQYF.

This clone showed up just a few times. The chain carries TRBV4-1 and TRBJ2-2; 7 bases agree with TRBD1. V trimming: 0 bases; J trimming: 0 bases; junction bases outside the gene matches: 7. Per germline, CDR1 MGHRA and CDR2 YSYEKL. The length of the CDR3 is 18 residues. This chain's CDR3 is CASSQERTGYANTGELFF. In DNA form, the CDR3 reads TGCGCCAGCAGCCAAGAACGGACAGGATACGCGAACACCGGGGAGCTGTTTTTT.

V gene TRBV25-1 combines with J gene TRBJ2-5, with 8 bases fitting TRBD1. The CDR3 is 13 residues long. Per the germline V gene, CDR1 is MGHDK and CDR2 is SYGVNS. V lost 7 bases, J lost 14 bases, and 15 bases stayed unmatched. CDR3 region: CASTPLGTGRRYF. DNA of the CDR3: TGTGCCAGCACCCCTTTGGGGACAGGCCGACGATACTTC.

This sequence joins TRBV19 and TRBJ1-1; 8 bases agree with TRBD1. This CDR3 comprises 17 residues. The V gene end was trimmed by 3 bases and the J gene end by 1 base; junction bases not matched to a gene: 10. Germline V CDR1 and CDR2: LNHDA, SQIVND (reference sequence). As DNA, the CDR3 is TGTGCCAGTAGTATTCCCACCCGCGGGACAGGGAACACTGAAGCTTTCTTT. Protein product: CASSIPTRGTGNTEAFF.

This sequence joins TRBV29-1 and TRBJ2-2; 10 bases are a match to TRBD1. J gave up 6 bases and V 0 bases, and 7 bases lay outside the gene matches. The V gene's germline CDR1 is SQVTM and CDR2 ANQGSEA. CDR3 length: 16 amino acids. The CDR3 sequence is CSVEDIGQGGPGELFF. Written as DNA, the CDR3 is TGCAGCGTTGAAGATATAGGACAGGGGGGTCCCGGGGAGCTGTTTTTT.

J is TRBJ2-7 and V is TRBV2, with unresolved D. The CDR3 is 15 amino acids. Germline CDR1 and CDR2: SNHLY and FYNNEI. Trimming shortened V by 1 base and J by 1 base, and 11 bases separated the two germline ends. CDR3 region: CASSEEARPSYEQYF. The CDR3 DNA sequence: TGTGCCAGCAGTGAAGAGGCCAGGCCGTCCTACGAGCAGTACTTC.

This chain uses TRBV6-1 with TRBJ2-7; 8 bases map to TRBD2. Trimming cost V 9 bases and J 2 bases; bases outside gene matches: 3. The CDR3 sequence is 12 residues long. Germline V gene data show CDR1 as MNHNS and CDR2 as SASEGT. CDR3 in DNA: TGTGCCAGTACGGGACTAGCCTACGAGCAGTACTTC. Translation: CASTGLAYEQYF.

The gene calls are TRBV11-2 and TRBJ1-6, with 10 bases identical to TRBD1. The germline CDR1 and CDR2 sequences are SGHAT and FQNNGV. The CDR3 is 16 residues long. J lost 3 bases, V lost 5 bases, and 4 bases had no gene match. In DNA form, the CDR3 reads TGTGCCAGCAGCCCGGACAGGGGGGGCTATAATTCACCCCTCCACTTT. Translated, it gives CASSPDRGGYNSPLHF.

The chain couples TRBV30 to TRBJ2-1; 11 positions match TRBD2. With 2 bases clipped from V and 13 bases from J, the junction kept 10 bases outside the gene matches. CDR3 length equals 14 residues. Germline V lookup: CDR1 GTSNPN, CDR2 SVGIG (reference sequence). The DNA for the CDR3 is TGTGCCTGGAGTCCTCCAACTAGCGGGAGCCGACAGTTCTTC. This gives the protein CAWSPPTSGSRQFF.

The rearrangement uses TRBV30 and TRBJ1-1; D is unclear. Germline lookup yields CDR1 GTSNPN and CDR2 SVGIG (reference sequence). Trimming left V 0 bases short and J 0 bases short, with 11 bases between. This CDR3 has 15 amino acids. This CDR3 is CAWSVGAGMNTEAFF. The CDR3 bases are TGTGCCTGGAGTGTAGGCGCGGGAATGAACACTGAAGCTTTCTTT.

The V gene is TRBV5-4, the J gene TRBJ2-7, with D possibly matching TRBD1 (5 bases). There are 15 residues in the CDR3. With 4 bases removed from V and 0 bases from J, the gap between germline ends came to 14 bases. In germline, CDR1 is SGHNT, CDR2 YYREEE (reference sequence). CDR3 DNA: TGTGCCAGCAGCCCTGGGGCACCCGGCTCCTACGAGCAGTACTTC. This gives the protein CASSPGAPGSYEQYF.

The rearrangement links TRBV28 to TRBJ1-1, with 9 bases that match TRBD1. J gave up 6 bases and V 6 bases, and 8 bases lay outside the gene matches. Germline V gives CDR1 MDHEN, CDR2 SYDVKM. This CDR3 is built from 14 residues. The DNA for the CDR3 is TGTGCCAGCAGACGAACAGGGGGCGGGGCTGAAGCTTTCTTT. Its protein product is CASRRTGGGAEAFF.

This rearrangement joins TRBV6-1 to TRBJ1-3, with D tentatively TRBD1 (5 bases). The V and J ends lost 8 bases and 0 bases respectively, with 14 bases between them. The CDR3 runs to 15 residues. Germline V lookup: CDR1 MNHNS, CDR2 SASEGT. The DNA for the CDR3 is TGTGCCAGCGTCCGGCCGGGGGGCTCTGGAAACACCATATATTTT. The encoded protein is CASVRPGGSGNTIYF.

This clone has just one count. The chain's CDR3 is CASSKSGGTGELFF. Written as DNA, the CDR3 is TGTGCCAGCAGTAAAAGCGGGGGAACCGGGGAGCTGTTTTTT. J is TRBJ2-2 and V is TRBV28; 8 bases are a match to TRBD2. This CDR3 is 14 amino acids long. Per germline, CDR1 MDHEN and CDR2 SYDVKM. Trimming took 5 bases from V and 5 from J; bases not matched to a gene: 4.

The chain couples TRBV5-8 to TRBJ1-1; no clear D gene. V was cut by 0 bases and J by 1 base, with 10 bases left in between. This CDR3 spans 15 amino acids. Germline assignment: CDR1 SGHTS and CDR2 YDEGEE. The CDR3 nucleotides are TGTGCCAGCAGCTTGGGCCACAATAAGAACACTGAAGCTTTCTTT. Translated: CASSLGHNKNTEAFF.

There are a few counts of this clone. V usage is TRBV28 and J usage is TRBJ1-5; a possible D gene is TRBD1 (6 bases). This CDR3 comprises 15 residues. Germline V gene data show CDR1 as MDHEN and CDR2 as SYDVKM. V was shortened by 5 bases and J by 2 bases, with 13 bases between the two germline ends. Here the CDR3 DNA reads TGTGCCAGCAGTCGAGAACAGGGAGGCAATCAGCCCCAGCATTTT. It is translated as CASSREQGGNQPQHF.

V usage is TRBV18 and J usage is TRBJ2-3, with 12 bases identical to TRBD2. The trim removed 6 bases at V and 3 bases at J, leaving 4 bases unmatched. CDR3 length: 15 residues. Germline V gives CDR1 KGHSH, CDR2 LQKENI. CDR3 bases: TGTGCCAGCTCCCGCGGACTAGCGGGAACAGATACGCAGTATTTT. Its protein is CASSRGLAGTDTQYF.

This clone turned up a few times. V usage is TRBV9 and J usage is TRBJ2-5; 14 positions match TRBD2. CDR1 and CDR2 from the germline V gene are SGDLS and YYNGEE. The V segment lost 4 bases and the J segment 4 bases; nucleotides outside the gene matches: 6. The CDR3 covers 16 residues. CDR3 bases: TGTGCCAGCAGCAGAGGGACTAGCGGGGGCCCAGAGACCCAGTACTTC. Residues: CASSRGTSGGPETQYF. Together with reference TRBV9 and TRBJ2-5, the CDR3 gives the full variable domain: DSGVTQTPKHLITATGQRVTLRCSPRSGDLSVYWYQQSLDQGLQFLIQYYNGEERAKGNILERFSAQQFPDLHSELNLSSLELGDSALYFCASSRGTSGGPETQYFGPGTRLLVL.

The chain links TRBV19 to TRBJ2-4; the D gene is possibly TRBD2 (7 bases). Germline V gene lookup returns CDR1 LNHDA and CDR2 SQIVND (reference sequence). V lost 4 bases, J lost 0 bases, and 22 bases lay in between. This CDR3 has 19 residues. CDR3 residues: CASSSWDEKGGVAKNIQYF. CDR3 sequence (DNA): TGTGCCAGTAGTAGCTGGGACGAAAAGGGGGGGGTAGCCAAAAACATTCAGTACTTC.

The chain employs TRBV29-1 and TRBJ2-1; 7 nucleotides match TRBD2. Trimming took 5 bases from V and 6 from J; bases not matched to a gene: 1. Germline CDR1 is SQVTM and CDR2 is ANQGSEA. The CDR3 totals 11 residues. The CDR3 is CSVRTSNEQFF. The CDR3 bases are TGCAGCGTTAGGACTAGCAATGAGCAGTTCTTC.

This chain uses TRBV4-1 with TRBJ2-3; the match to TRBD2 covers 11 bases. The ends lost 4 bases at V and 11 bases at J; junction bases unmatched: 14. CDR1 is MGHRA, CDR2 YSYEKL, per germline. The CDR3 extends over 16 amino acids. CDR3 in amino acids: CASSRIRETSGTLQYF. The CDR3 DNA reads TGCGCCAGCAGCCGCATACGAGAGACTAGCGGGACTCTGCAGTATTTT.